Sequencing of this T cell receptor (beta chain) was carried out in a study of blood T cell repertoires in COVID-19. The table came from immunoSEQ multiplex PCR; TCRdb's copy has only in-frame clones and leaves some out. The sample holds a few hundred thousand clones; 70% to 90% are singletons and the top ten take around 7%. The germline V gene has CDR1 MDHEN and CDR2 SYDVKM. J was trimmed by 0 bases and V by 9 bases; bases with no gene match: 14. CDR3 length: 16 amino acids. This TCR was sampled from a woman aged 40-49 years with acute COVID-19. The gene calls are TRBV28 and TRBJ2-7, with 7 bases matching TRBD2. The sample comprised PBMCs or T cells enriched from blood (not recorded which). CDR3 nucleotide sequence: TGTGCCAGTAGGACGGGAGGACCCCCTTACTCCTACGAGCAGTACTTC. Its translation is CASRTGGPPYSYEQYF.